Listed here are 9 T cell receptor beta chains from one sample, sequenced in a study of identical twins (TCRdb year 2016). The library was produced with 5' RACE. Sequencing took place on an Illumina HiSeq 2000. The public sequencing data were trimmed at Q25 with fastp and processed into clonotypes with MiXCR by TCRdb, which kept only in-frame beta chains. Here each entry gathers all rows of one CDR3 protein and keeps the most common genes and DNA. This sample lists 200,000 or so distinct CDR3 sequences; more than 15% were detected once. Over 35% of the sample comes from the top ten. The sample also formed part of further work on T cells expressing NK-cell markers.

The sequenced sample consisted of CD8+ T cells sorted from blood. The receptors here all came from a woman aged 18-29 years in good health.

This clonotype was found a few times. The V call is TRBV5-1, the J call TRBJ2-5; D unclear. Germline values: CDR1 SGHRS, CDR2 YFSETQ. This CDR3 contains 15 residues. Trimming took 3 bases from V and 4 from J, leaving 16 bases between them. CDR3 nucleotides: TGCGCCAGCAGCTCCCTACCAAAAGAGCCAGAGACCCAGTACTTC. Translation gives CASSSLPKEPETQYF.

This clonotype was detected only a few times. This rearrangement joins TRBV6-5 to TRBJ2-3; TRBD1 might be the D (5 bases). The CDR3 runs to 16 residues. V dropped 6 bases and J dropped 6 bases, with 22 bases sitting between them. Germline loops: CDR1 MNHEY, CDR2 SVGAGI. DNA for the CDR3: TGTGCCAGCAGATACCAGGGTTTTCCCTATTTTGATACGCAGTATTTT. Protein sequence: CASRYQGFPYFDTQYF.

This clonotype showed up just a few times. This chain joins TRBV29-1 and TRBJ1-2, with D possibly TRBD1 on 6 matching bases. The CDR3 extends over 14 amino acids. The germline V gene has CDR1 SQVTM and CDR2 ANQGSEA. Trimming stripped 5 bases from V and 8 bases from J, with 21 bases between. CDR3 DNA sequence: TGCAGCGTTCACAATTGGGGGGGCGCATACGGCTACACCTTC. Protein: CSVHNWGGAYGYTF.

The chain is built from TRBV6-2 or TRBV6-3 and TRBJ2-7, with TRBD2 identical over 8 bases. V shed 5 bases and J 2 bases; nucleotides not matched to a gene: 11. Germline CDR1 is MNHEY and CDR2 is SVGEGT. The CDR3 totals 16 residues. CDR3 in DNA: TGTGCCAGCAGTCACATGGGGCCGCGGGGGGCCTACGAGCAGTACTTC. It is translated as CASSHMGPRGAYEQYF.

The V call is TRBV3-1, the J call TRBJ1-2; D call uncertain. Germline V gene lookup returns CDR1 LGHDT and CDR2 YNNKEL (reference sequence). V was trimmed by 0 bases and J by 0 bases, leaving 2 bases between them. The CDR3 spans 13 residues. The CDR3 DNA sequence: TGTGCCAGCAGCCAAGAAACTAACTATGGCTACACCTTC. Translation gives CASSQETNYGYTF.

This clonotype was seen a handful of times. V and J are TRBV28 and TRBJ2-3, with D perhaps TRBD2 (5 bases). Deletions cut 8 bases from V and 2 bases from J, with 14 bases between. Germline V gene lookup returns CDR1 MDHEN and CDR2 SYDVKM. The CDR3 runs to 14 residues. The CDR3, as DNA: TGTGCCAGCTGTGGGGTGGGAGCCACAGATACGCAGTATTTT. Its protein product is CASCGVGATDTQYF.

This clonotype has only a few counts. The chain carries TRBV5-4 and TRBJ1-1; 9 bases are a match to TRBD1. Germline CDR1 SGHNT, CDR2 YYREEE (reference sequence). V shed 3 bases, J shed 1 base, and the junction held 4 bases outside the gene matches. The CDR3 loop spans 15 amino acids. The CDR3 reads CASSWADRGNTEAFF. The CDR3 nucleotides are TGTGCCAGCAGCTGGGCGGACAGGGGGAACACTGAAGCTTTCTTT.

This clonotype was detected only a few times. V is TRBV9 and J is TRBJ2-7; the match to TRBD1 covers 9 bases. This CDR3 region has 15 residues. Germline V lookup: CDR1 SGDLS, CDR2 YYNGEE. Germline trimming cut 3 bases from V and 5 bases from J; bases unmatched to any gene: 9. CDR3 loop: CASSASGTGRDEQYF. Here the CDR3 DNA reads TGTGCCAGCAGCGCCTCCGGGACAGGGCGCGACGAGCAGTACTTC.

The rearrangement links TRBV20-1 to TRBJ2-7, with a tentative D call TRBD2 (5 bases). CDR1 and CDR2 (germline): DFQATT, SNEGSKA (reference sequence). With 5 bases removed from V and 4 bases from J, the gap between germline ends came to 15 bases. The CDR3 totals 13 residues. CDR3 sequence (DNA): TGCAGTGCTCATCACGGGGAGTTTTACGAGCAGTACTTC. Its protein product is CSAHHGEFYEQYF.